These 19 T cell receptor beta chains originate from one sample sequenced in a study of blood T cell repertoires in COVID-19 (dated by TCRdb to the early 2020s). Receptor libraries were prepared by the immunoSEQ multiplex PCR assay. TCRdb re-hosts the immuneACCESS table, in-frame sequences only. Its copies lack some clones; in the studies checked, an unresolved V gene accounts for under half of them, and the cause for the rest is not known. This sample gives about 370,000 clones in total; 75% to 90% of them show up just once. The top ten constitute about 1% of the sample. The sequenced sample was PBMCs or T cells enriched from blood (not recorded which). All receptors come from a man younger than 35 who had recovered from COVID-19.

The chain has TRBV28 and TRBJ1-1; D not resolved. V lost 5 bases and J 2 bases, leaving 12 bases between the germline ends. Per the germline V gene, CDR1 is MDHEN and CDR2 is SYDVKM. The length of the CDR3 is 14 residues. The CDR3 DNA is TGTGCCAGCAGTCCGTACAATCTTAACACTGAAGCTTTCTTT. Translated, it gives CASSPYNLNTEAFF.

In its sample, this clone was seen a few times. The rearrangement links TRBV13 to TRBJ1-3; maybe TRBD1 (6 bases). Trimming removed 2 bases from V and 0 bases from J, with 23 bases in between. Germline CDR1 PRHDT, CDR2 FYEKMQ (reference sequence). The CDR3 loop spans 20 amino acids. CDR3 coding DNA: TGTGCCAGCAGCTTACAGGGGTGGGATCCCCCAAGGTTCTCTGGAAACACCATATATTTT. Amino acid sequence: CASSLQGWDPPRFSGNTIYF.

The chain links TRBV11-2 to TRBJ1-2; a possible D gene is TRBD1 (5 bases). V lost 5 bases and J 0 bases, leaving 13 bases between the germline ends. Germline values: CDR1 SGHAT, CDR2 FQNNGV. CDR3 length: 15 residues. The CDR3 loop is CASSVRQTSNYGYTF. As DNA, the CDR3 is TGTGCCAGCAGCGTAAGACAGACCTCTAACTATGGCTACACCTTC.

This clone has only one observation. The chain uses TRBV7-9 and TRBJ2-2; D perhaps matches TRBD2 (7 bases). V lost 5 bases and J lost 2, with 18 bases in between. Germline V gene sequence: CDR1 SEHNR, CDR2 FQNEAQ (reference sequence). This CDR3 region has 17 residues. This CDR3 is CASSPPGGTPNTGELFF. The CDR3 DNA reads as TGTGCCAGCAGCCCTCCCGGGGGGACACCCAACACCGGGGAGCTGTTTTTT.

The chain has TRBV7-2 and TRBJ2-3; 9 bases line up with TRBD1. J lost 1 base, V lost 4 bases, and 9 bases had no gene match. Germline V gene sequence: CDR1 SGHTA, CDR2 FQGNSA. The CDR3 has 17 amino acids. CDR3 loop: CASSSGTGKGGTDTQYF. The CDR3 bases are TGTGCCAGCAGCTCCGGGACAGGGAAAGGAGGCACAGATACGCAGTATTTT.

The sample holds a few counts of this clone. The gene calls are TRBV20-1 and TRBJ1-2; no reliable D call. The CDR3 has 11 amino acids. Germline values: CDR1 DFQATT, CDR2 SNEGSKA (reference sequence). Trimming pared 6 bases from V and 4 bases from J, leaving 9 bases between. The CDR3 region has the DNA TGCAGTGCCATCAGTCCCTATGGCTACACCTTC. Translating gives CSAISPYGYTF.

The chain carries TRBV28 and TRBJ2-2; 9 bases map to TRBD1. The germline CDR1 and CDR2 sequences are MDHEN and SYDVKM. The CDR3 length is 15 residues. V lost 5 bases, J lost 7 bases, and 8 bases stayed unmatched. This CDR3 is CASSTGGAKVGELFF. CDR3 bases: TGTGCCAGCAGTACAGGGGGCGCGAAAGTCGGGGAGCTGTTTTTT.

V usage is TRBV6-5 and J usage is TRBJ1-1, with unresolved D. Trimming took 11 bases from V and 2 from J, leaving 9 bases between them. This CDR3 is 11 amino acids long. CDR1 and CDR2 from the germline V gene are MNHEY and SVGAGI. The CDR3 sequence is CASQDNTEAFF. In nucleotides, the CDR3 is TGTGCCTCCCAGGATAACACTGAAGCTTTCTTT.

The chain uses TRBV5-4 and TRBJ2-2, with 12 bases that match TRBD2. The CDR3 contains 16 residues. V lost 4 bases, J lost 5 bases, and 6 bases stayed unmatched. Germline V gene sequence: CDR1 SGHNT, CDR2 YYREEE (reference sequence). CDR3 bases: TGTGCCAGCAGCACGTCTAGCGGGAGGGGGACCGGGGAGCTGTTTTTT. Residues: CASSTSSGRGTGELFF.

The chain links TRBV2 to TRBJ2-7; maybe TRBD1 (6 bases). The CDR3 sequence is 15 residues long. Per the germline V gene, CDR1 is SNHLY and CDR2 is FYNNEI. The germline V and J ends were trimmed by 1 base and 5 bases, with 15 bases remaining between them. CDR3: CASSEEENRVNEQYF. In nucleotides, the CDR3 is TGTGCCAGCAGTGAAGAGGAAAACAGGGTAAACGAGCAGTACTTC.

V usage is TRBV4-1 and J usage is TRBJ1-4, with D hard to call. This CDR3 spans 13 amino acids. The V end lost 1 base, the J end lost 4 bases, and 4 bases lay between the germline ends. Germline values: CDR1 MGHRA, CDR2 YSYEKL. CDR3: CASSQALNEKLFF. CDR3 nucleotide sequence: TGCGCCAGCAGCCAAGCTCTTAATGAAAAACTGTTTTTT.

This sequence joins TRBV7-2 and TRBJ2-1; 7 positions agree with TRBD1. Germline-derived CDR1 and CDR2 are SGHTA and FQGNSA. CDR3 length equals 14 residues. V trimming: 5 bases; J trimming: 4 bases; junction bases outside the gene matches: 5. DNA of the CDR3: TGTGCCAGCAGCCCGGGACAGAGATACAATGAGCAGTTCTTC. Translated, it gives CASSPGQRYNEQFF.

The V call is TRBV5-1, the J call TRBJ1-3, with 7 positions matching TRBD1. Germline CDR1 reads SGHRS; CDR2 reads YFSETQ. The CDR3 covers 15 residues. V lost 5 bases and J lost 4; bases outside the gene matches: 9. In DNA, the CDR3 is TGCGCCAGCAGGGCGACAGGGAATCTCGGAAACACCATATATTTT. Protein product: CASRATGNLGNTIYF. Together with reference TRBV5-1 and TRBJ1-3, the CDR3 gives the full variable domain: KAGVTQTPRYLIKTRGQQVTLSCSPISGHRSVSWYQQTPGQGLQFLFEYFSETQRNKGNFPGRFSGRQFSNSRSEMNVSTLELGDSALYLCASRATGNLGNTIYFGEGSWLTVV.

The chain links TRBV11-2 to TRBJ2-7, with D perhaps matching TRBD1 (6 bases). The V end was cut by 6 bases, the J end by 6 bases, with 18 bases between. From germline, CDR1 is SGHAT and CDR2 FQNNGV. CDR3 size: 14 residues. In DNA form, the CDR3 reads TGTGCCAGCAGTTTTGGACAGTCGGTAGGCGAGCAGTACTTC. Translating it yields CASSFGQSVGEQYF.

This clone was detected only once. The chain employs TRBV10-2 and TRBJ2-7; TRBD1 matches at 8 bases. Germline values: CDR1 WSHSY, CDR2 SAAADI. Trimming cost V 0 bases and J 4 bases; bases outside gene matches: 8. The CDR3 totals 16 residues. Here the CDR3 reads CASSESVQGAQYEQYF. The CDR3 region has the DNA TGCGCCAGCAGTGAGTCCGTGCAGGGGGCGCAGTACGAGCAGTACTTC.

The chain recombines TRBV24-1 with TRBJ2-5, with unresolved D. Trimming left V 4 bases short and J 3 bases short, with 5 bases between. The CDR3 has 12 residues. Germline V gene lookup returns CDR1 KGHDR and CDR2 SFDVKD. CDR3 in amino acids: CATSDIEETQYF. The CDR3 region has the DNA TGTGCCACCAGTGACATTGAAGAGACCCAGTACTTC.

The gene calls are TRBV30 and TRBJ1-5; D is unclear. The CDR3 covers 14 residues. V was cut by 3 bases and J by 1 base, with 10 bases left in between. Looked up from germline, CDR1 is GTSNPN and CDR2 is SVGIG (reference sequence). CDR3 protein: CAWSPGRSNQPQHF. The CDR3 DNA is TGTGCCTGGAGCCCCGGGAGAAGCAATCAGCCCCAGCATTTT.

The V gene is TRBV27, the J gene TRBJ1-1; D not certain. Trimming removed 6 bases from V and 3 bases from J, with 14 bases in between. CDR1 is MNHEY, CDR2 SMNVEV, per germline (reference sequence). The CDR3 runs to 14 residues. The CDR3 nucleotides are TGTGCCAGCAGGGTTTTGGCCGGAGACACTGAAGCTTTCTTT. Translation gives CASRVLAGDTEAFF.

The J gene is TRBJ2-1, the V gene TRBV13; a possible D gene is TRBD2 (6 bases). CDR1 PRHDT and CDR2 FYEKMQ come from the germline V gene (reference sequence). This CDR3 is 15 amino acids long. Trimming cost V 0 bases and J 3 bases, with 9 bases left between them. DNA of the CDR3: TGTGCCAGCAGCTTAGGGACTAGTTACTACAATGAGCAGTTCTTC. Protein product: CASSLGTSYYNEQFF.